This T cell receptor (beta chain) came from a study of T-cell memory formation after mild COVID-19. This clonotype was recorded at least ten times. TCRdb independently ran MiXCR on the 5' RACE reads; one entry per CDR3 protein. This table has hundreds of thousands of distinct CDR3 sequences, 20% to 25% appearing once. CDR1 is DFQATT and CDR2 is SNEGSKA in the germline V gene (reference sequence). Trimming took 4 bases from V and 0 from J; bases not matched to a gene: 3. The CDR3 consists of 14 residues. The specimen was PBMCs or a T cell subset sorted from them (not recorded which). The sequence was obtained from an adult woman who had mild COVID-19 (a few samples of this study predate the infection). Cell type and time point are not known. J is TRBJ1-3 and V is TRBV20-1, with 7 positions matching TRBD1. This CDR3 reads CSAIRGGSGNTIYF. CDR3 nucleotides: TGCAGTGCTATCAGGGGGGGCTCTGGAAACACCATATATTTT.